A single sample is the source of the 2 T cell receptor beta chains below, sequenced in a study of blood T cells in healthy people across ages. With a J-beta primer mix and a sample-barcoded 5' primer, a second PCR ran about 6 to 11 cycles. One entry per CDR3 protein, called by TCRdb with MiXCR from the 5' RACE reads. The sample gives 1.4 million or so distinct CDR3 sequences, approximately 42% of which show up once; about 3.8% is in the top ten. The sequenced material came from blood. The receptors were sampled from a woman under 30 in good health.

CDR3 loop: CASSYLTSPTGELFF. CDR3 coding DNA: TGTGCCAGCAGTTACCTGACTAGCCCCACCGGGGAGCTGTTTTTT. The V gene is TRBV6-2 or TRBV6-3, the J gene TRBJ2-2; TRBD2 aligns across 7 bases. This CDR3 has 15 residues. Germline V gene sequence: CDR1 MNHEY, CDR2 SVGEGT. V trimming: 2 bases; J trimming: 4 bases; junction bases outside the gene matches: 4.

This clonotype was seen many times. V is TRBV21-1 and J is TRBJ2-1; the table's D call, TRBD1, was not checked against the DNA. TRBV21-1 is assigned pseudogene status. This CDR3 spans 14 amino acids. CDR3 nucleotide sequence: TGTGCCAGCATCTACCCGAGGGGGGTCGATGAGCAGTTCTTC. Translated, it gives CASIYPRGVDEQFF.